The 23 T cell receptor beta chains reported below all come from one sample, sequenced in a study of early T cells in non-severe SARS-CoV-2 infection. TCRdb ran MiXCR on the 5' RACE reads and lists one entry per CDR3 protein. Here the sample spans 55,000 to 80,000 distinct CDR3 sequences, roughly 9% being singletons. The sample was whole blood, taken at baseline. These TCRs come from an adult who was a healthcare worker with PCR-confirmed SARS-CoV-2 infection or an uninfected control (not recorded which).

This clonotype was seen many times. The V and J genes are TRBV6-5 and TRBJ1-2; the D gene is possibly TRBD1 (6 bases). This CDR3 has 14 residues. Per germline, CDR1 MNHEY and CDR2 SVGAGI. V lost 6 bases and J 4 bases, leaving 15 bases between the germline ends. The CDR3 coding sequence is TGTGCCAGCAGCCGATCAGGGGCCGGCTATGGCTACACCTTC. Protein: CASSRSGAGYGYTF.

This clonotype was recorded a few times. The genes are TRBV6-5 and TRBJ2-7, with D maybe TRBD2 (5 bases). CDR1 and CDR2 (germline): MNHEY, SVGAGI. The CDR3 has 16 residues. The V end was cut by 0 bases, the J end by 3 bases, with 15 bases between. The CDR3 loop reads CASSYSNEGVSYEQYF. As DNA, the CDR3 is TGTGCCAGCAGTTACTCGAATGAGGGAGTAAGCTACGAGCAGTACTTC.

The chain combines TRBV12-3 or TRBV12-4 with TRBJ2-7, with a possible D match to TRBD2 (6 bases). Trimming left V 7 bases short and J 4 bases short, with 17 bases between. The CDR3 is 14 residues long. The CDR3 loop reads CASTFSGEGYEQYF. In DNA, the CDR3 is TGTGCCAGCACCTTTAGCGGAGAGGGATACGAGCAGTACTTC.

The chain recombines TRBV18 with TRBJ2-7, with a tentative D call TRBD1 (5 bases). Germline V gene data show CDR1 as KGHSH and CDR2 as LQKENI. The V gene lost 0 bases and the J gene lost 6 bases, with 9 bases spanning the gap. There are 13 residues in the CDR3. The CDR3 DNA reads TGTGCCAGCTCACCACCGACAGTTCGCGAGCAGTACTTC. This encodes CASSPPTVREQYF.

This clonotype was detected a few times. The chain joins TRBV4-3 to TRBJ2-2, with 8 bases identical to TRBD1. V gave up 3 bases and J gave up 6 bases; unmatched junction bases: 9. This CDR3 is built from 16 residues. In germline, CDR1 is LGHNA, CDR2 YSLEER. In nucleotides, the CDR3 is TGCGCCAGCAGCCACCCTTCGACAGGGGAGGCCGGGGAGCTGTTTTTT. Amino acid sequence: CASSHPSTGEAGELFF.

In its sample, this clonotype was seen many times. The V and J genes are TRBV11-2 and TRBJ1-3, with D unresolved. The CDR3 has 16 residues. V lost 1 base to trimming and J lost 2 bases, with 12 bases between them. Germline CDR1 SGHAT, CDR2 FQNNGV. CDR3: CASSLGALRAGNTIYF. DNA of the CDR3: TGTGCCAGCAGCTTAGGGGCACTCCGGGCTGGAAACACCATATATTTT.

V is TRBV3-1 and J is TRBJ2-5, with 7 nucleotides matching TRBD2. Germline assignment: CDR1 LGHDT and CDR2 YNNKEL (reference sequence). The CDR3 is 16 residues long. V dropped 1 base and J dropped 5; count of bases not matched to a gene: 10. The CDR3 reads CASSQGDPGGGETQYF. CDR3 DNA sequence: TGTGCCAGCAGCCAAGGAGATCCGGGAGGAGGGGAGACCCAGTACTTC.

This clonotype was counted at least ten times. The chain is built from TRBV5-1 and TRBJ1-1, with D perhaps TRBD1 (5 bases). Germline-derived CDR1 and CDR2 are SGHRS and YFSETQ. The length of the CDR3 is 10 residues. Trimming removed 8 bases from V and 6 bases from J, with 8 bases in between. CDR3 nucleotides: TGCGCCAGTAGGGGAGCTGAAGCTTTCTTT. As protein: CASRGAEAFF. Drawing the rest from reference TRBV5-1 and TRBJ1-1, the complete variable domain is KAGVTQTPRYLIKTRGQQVTLSCSPISGHRSVSWYQQTPGQGLQFLFEYFSETQRNKGNFPGRFSGRQFSNSRSEMNVSTLELGDSALYLCASRGAEAFFGQGTRLTVV.

The rearrangement links TRBV6-5 to TRBJ1-5; D is unclear. This CDR3 is 14 amino acids long. Germline CDR1 and CDR2: MNHEY and SVGAGI. Trimming cost V 10 bases and J 4 bases, with 17 bases left between them. CDR3 sequence: CATQSGYGNQPQHF. CDR3 sequence (DNA): TGTGCCACCCAGTCGGGCTACGGTAATCAGCCCCAGCATTTT.

This clonotype was counted between two and nine times. The chain links TRBV18 to TRBJ1-1; D is perhaps TRBD1 (5 bases). This CDR3 has 14 amino acids. Germline V gene lookup returns CDR1 KGHSH and CDR2 LQKENI. V lost 6 bases to trimming and J lost 4 bases, with 15 bases between them. In nucleotides, the CDR3 is TGTGCCAGCTCTCCTCAGGGCCGCGGCACTGAAGCTTTCTTT. Translation: CASSPQGRGTEAFF.

The genes are TRBV28 and TRBJ2-6; D possibly corresponds to TRBD1 (6 bases). The CDR3 totals 16 residues. CDR1 is MDHEN and CDR2 is SYDVKM in the germline V gene. The V and J ends lost 11 bases and 0 bases respectively, with 17 bases between them. CDR3 sequence reads: CACSGQPASGANVLTF. Here the CDR3 DNA reads TGTGCCTGTTCTGGACAGCCTGCCTCTGGGGCCAACGTCCTGACTTTC. The full variable domain, its missing parts supplied by reference TRBV28 and TRBJ2-6, is DVKVTQSSRYLVKRTGEKVFLECVQDMDHENMFWYRQDPGLGLRLIYFSYDVKMKEKGDIPEGYSVSREKKERFSLILESASTNQTSMYLCACSGQPASGANVLTFGAGSRLTVL.

The rearrangement links TRBV9 to TRBJ2-1; TRBD2 matches 13 bases. From germline, CDR1 is SGDLS and CDR2 YYNGEE. CDR3 length: 16 amino acids. V lost 0 bases and J lost 9; bases outside the gene matches: 6. This chain's CDR3 is CASSVGTSGSKGEQFF. The DNA of the CDR3 is TGTGCCAGCAGCGTAGGGACTAGCGGGAGTAAGGGTGAGCAGTTCTTC.

This clonotype was seen ten or more times. The chain links TRBV9 to TRBJ2-4, with TRBD2 as a possible D gene (6 bases). Trimming shortened V by 3 bases and J by 5 bases, and 18 bases separated the two germline ends. The CDR3 contains 16 residues. The germline V gene has CDR1 SGDLS and CDR2 YYNGEE. This chain's CDR3 is CASSALGGGGENIQYF. CDR3 DNA: TGTGCCAGCAGCGCCCTCGGGGGTGGTGGGGAAAACATTCAGTACTTC. The whole variable domain, remainder taken from reference TRBV9 and TRBJ2-4, is DSGVTQTPKHLITATGQRVTLRCSPRSGDLSVYWYQQSLDQGLQFLIQYYNGEERAKGNILERFSAQQFPDLHSELNLSSLELGDSALYFCASSALGGGGENIQYFGAGTRLSVL.

This chain connects TRBV6-6 to TRBJ2-2, with no clear D. This CDR3 spans 15 amino acids. The V and J ends lost 0 bases and 2 bases respectively, with 7 bases between them. Per germline, CDR1 MNHNY and CDR2 SVGAGI (reference sequence). The CDR3, as DNA: TGTGCCAGCAGTTACTCAATGGCAAACACCGGGGAGCTGTTTTTT. Protein: CASSYSMANTGELFF.

This clonotype was recorded at least ten times. The rearrangement uses TRBV6-6 and TRBJ2-7; TRBD2 is a possible D gene (5 bases). The CDR3 is 14 amino acids. Trimming took 5 bases from V and 5 from J, leaving 16 bases between them. Germline V gene sequence: CDR1 MNHNY, CDR2 SVGAGI (reference sequence). The CDR3 protein is CASSALLGNHEQYF. CDR3 coding DNA: TGTGCCAGCAGTGCCCTACTAGGCAACCACGAGCAGTACTTC.

The chain uses TRBV6-1 and TRBJ2-1, with 10 bases lining up with TRBD1. The CDR3 is 14 amino acids. V was pared by 9 bases and J by 7 bases, with 9 bases of the junction left unmatched. Germline CDR1 MNHNS, CDR2 SASEGT. The CDR3 DNA follows: TGTGCCAGTTCACAGGGGACAGGGGAAAATGAGCAGTTCTTC. Its protein is CASSQGTGENEQFF.

This clonotype was counted between two and nine times. V and J are TRBV25-1 and TRBJ2-7; D possibly matches TRBD1 or TRBD2 (5 bases each). Germline CDR1 and CDR2: MGHDK and SYGVNS. Deletions cut 8 bases from V and 0 bases from J, with 17 bases between. The CDR3 is 15 residues long. Here the CDR3 DNA reads TGTGCCAGCGCCGATCCGGGACGTTTCTCCTACGAGCAGTACTTC. Protein: CASADPGRFSYEQYF.

There are a few counts of this clonotype. CDR3 sequence (DNA): TGCGCCAGCAGCGTGGGACAGGGGGTAGAAAAACTGTTTTTT. Protein product: CASSVGQGVEKLFF. The rearrangement joins TRBV5-1 to TRBJ1-4, with 11 bases identical to TRBD1. Germline loops: CDR1 SGHRS, CDR2 YFSETQ. This CDR3 is 14 amino acids long. The V and J ends lost 4 bases and 8 bases, in that order; junction bases with no gene match: 4.

This clonotype was observed at least ten times. The chain uses TRBV2 and TRBJ2-5; D remains ambiguous. Trimming removed 2 bases at V and 5 bases at J, with 6 bases between. The CDR3 is made up of 12 amino acids. The germline V gene has CDR1 SNHLY and CDR2 FYNNEI. Written as DNA, the CDR3 is TGTGCCAGCAGTGAACCCGTCGAGACCCAGTACTTC. It is translated as CASSEPVETQYF. Drawing the rest from reference TRBV2 and TRBJ2-5, the complete variable domain is EPEVTQTPSHQVTQMGQEVILRCVPISNHLYFYWYRQILGQKVEFLVSFYNNEISEKSEIFDDQFSVERPDGSNFTLKIRSTKLEDSAMYFCASSEPVETQYFGPGTRLLVL.

The sample holds many counts of this clonotype. Germline is not matched at one junction end, which may reflect a read error. The CDR3 sequence is CASSLARTRTPIF. The CDR3 coding sequence is TGTGCCAGCAGTTTAGCGAGGACCCGGACCCCCATTTTT. This chain uses TRBV12-3 or TRBV12-4 with TRBJ1-3, with unresolved D. The CDR3 spans 13 residues.

The chain is built from TRBV6-4 and TRBJ2-1, with D possibly TRBD1 on 6 matching bases. The germline gives CDR1 MRHNA, CDR2 SNTAGT. The length of the CDR3 is 15 residues. The V end lost 0 bases, the J end lost 8 bases, and 14 bases lay between the germline ends. The DNA for the CDR3 is TGTGCCAGCAGTGACTCGGGGGCGCCCCGCGATGAGCAGTTCTTC. Encoded protein: CASSDSGAPRDEQFF.

The chain employs TRBV18 and TRBJ2-2; unclear D gene. This CDR3 is 16 amino acids long. Germline CDR1 KGHSH, CDR2 LQKENI. The V and J ends lost 2 bases and 0 bases respectively, with 10 bases between them. For the CDR3, the DNA is TGTGCCAGCTCACCAGGCAGCCCCGCGAACACCGGGGAGCTGTTTTTT. This sequence encodes CASSPGSPANTGELFF.

This clonotype was detected ten times or more. The rearrangement uses TRBV25-1 and TRBJ2-7; a weak D match, TRBD1 (7 bases). Between the trimmed V and J ends, which lost 6 bases and 0 bases, there was a span of 12 bases. The germline V gene encodes CDR1 MGHDK and CDR2 SYGVNS. The CDR3 spans 14 residues. The CDR3 spells CASSHRGLSYEQYF. DNA for the CDR3: TGTGCCAGCAGCCACAGGGGACTCTCCTACGAGCAGTACTTC.